This paragraph covers one T cell receptor (beta chain) sequence. Antigen specificity is unknown. Healthy donors of bone marrow made up the group. The PCR was carried out with 60 Vbeta primers and 13 Jbeta primers. The protocol was immunoSEQ multiplex PCR, while the TCRdb copy is restricted to in-frame clones and leaves out a portion. Of more than 75,000 clones in the sample, approximately 84% were seen once. This sample was taken from a study of cytomegalovirus exposure and HLA in healthy donors. Overall study context: Falling in the Caucasian-associated ancestry cluster were 80% to 85% of under 500 genotyped donors. General observations from the study: An analysis that came later showed most CMV-associated TCR beta chains appearing HLA-restricted.

The clonotype comes from a woman younger than 35 in good health and CMV-seropositive. Sequenced: PBMCs.

CDR3 sequence reads: CASSPGTGFIYEQYF. The CDR3 nucleotides read TGCGCCAGCAGCCCCGGGACAGGGTTTATTTACGAGCAGTACTTC. The chain uses TRBV4-1 and TRBJ2-7; 9 nucleotides line up with TRBD1. V lost 4 bases and J lost 4; bases outside the gene matches: 8. The CDR3 is made up of 15 amino acids. Germline V gives CDR1 MGHRA, CDR2 YSYEKL.